This is a list of T cell receptor beta chains from one sample in a study of breast tumors, draining lymph nodes, adjacent tissues. MiXCR, applied by TCRdb to the multiplex PCR reads, yields one record per CDR3 protein. The data show 150,000 or so distinct CDR3 sequences, with roughly 35% seen just once and over 3.5% held by the top ten. The sample was axillary lymph node tissue. Every receptor here comes from a female donor with breast cancer. Some clones in this sample may be carry-over from other donors' samples. Both conserved end residues are part of each CDR3. Each record gives: D gene, clone size, V gene, J gene, CDR3 protein, CDR3 DNA. D genes are given only for firm matches. Size is omitted from some rows. Given values are once, few, many or a class for expanded clones.

>-|-|TRBV7-2|TRBJ2-7
CASSLSGVTYEQYF
TGTGCCAGCAGCTTAAGTGGGGTAACCTACGAGCAGTACTTC
>TRBD1|many|TRBV19|TRBJ1-5
CASRPGDRSIQPQHF
TGTGCCAGTAGGCCAGGGGACAGGTCGATTCAGCCCCAGCATTTT
>TRBD2|many|TRBV20-1|TRBJ2-5
CSARDRRLAGVRETQYF
TGCAGTGCTAGAGATAGGAGACTAGCGGGAGTTAGAGAGACCCAGTACTTC
>-|many|TRBV19|TRBJ1-3
CASRSQTRVGNTIYF
TGTGCCAGTAGATCACAGACGAGGGTAGGAAACACCATATATTTT
>-|many|TRBV5-6|TRBJ1-2
CASSLRDFFVYGYTF
TGTGCCAGCAGCTTGAGGGACTTCTTCGTTTATGGCTACACCTTC
>-|-|TRBV12-3/TRBV12-4|TRBJ1-1
CASNPTDLPTEAFF
TGTGCCAGCAACCCGACCGATCTACCCACTGAAGCTTTCTTT
>-|many|TRBV7-8|TRBJ1-6
CASSLGGAGSPNSPLHF
TGTGCCAGCAGCTTAGGTGGTGCAGGGTCCCCTAATTCACCCCTCCACTTT
>-|many|TRBV6-2/TRBV6-3|TRBJ2-7
CASSYGGASYEQYF
TGTGCCAGCAGTTATGGAGGGGCTTCCTACGAGCAGTACTTC
>-|many|TRBV5-6|TRBJ1-6
CASSLRAFNSPLHF
TGTGCCAGCAGCCTACGGGCCTTTAATTCACCCCTCCACTTT
>TRBD1|many|TRBV7-9|TRBJ2-7
CASSSPGQGSYEQYF
TGTGCCAGCAGTTCACCGGGACAGGGCTCCTACGAGCAGTACTTC
>TRBD1|many|TRBV12-3/TRBV12-4|TRBJ2-2
CASSLGQGHTGELFF
TGTGCCAGCAGCCTGGGACAGGGACACACCGGGGAGCTGTTTTTT
>-|-|TRBV10-3|TRBJ2-1
CAIRRGQGSHEQFF
TGTGCCATCCGGCGAGGCCAGGGATCCCACGAGCAGTTCTTC
>TRBD1|many|TRBV6-1|TRBJ2-7
CASSEGGTAYEQYF
TGTGCCAGCAGTGAGGGTGGGACAGCCTACGAGCAGTACTTC